This record looks at one T cell receptor beta chain sequence and its context. No antigen is known for it. The sample belongs to a study of shared clonotypes between healthy human individuals. Broader study findings: Clonotype sharing among donors was expected to depend on sequencing depth. Around 5% was the fraction of naive CD4 clonotypes found shared across several donors.

TCRdb's table, derived via immunoSEQ multiplex PCR, lists solely in-frame clones and lacks some. The repertoire includes about 2.1 million clones, roughly 95% of them detected once, and around 1.7% sits in the top ten. Naivety among CD8 cells was defined by CD45RO negativity and positive CCR7 selection, thereby excluding terminally differentiated effector memory CD45RA+ cells. V gave up 5 bases and J gave up 5 bases; unmatched junction bases: 7. The CDR3 has 14 residues. Germline V CDR1 and CDR2: SGHAT, FQDESV (reference sequence). The specimen was naive CD8+ T cells from PBMCs. The sequence derives from a man in his late teens or twenties in good health. Some clones in this sample may be carry-over from other donors' samples. The rearrangement uses TRBV11-1 and TRBJ2-7, with 9 bases identical to TRBD1. The CDR3 is CASSTWDRANEQYF. The DNA for the CDR3 is TGTGCCAGCAGCACCTGGGACAGGGCAAACGAGCAGTACTTC.